Following are 11 T cell receptor beta chains from one sample sequenced in a study of persistence of HIV-infected CD4 T cells. These receptors are not linked to any known antigen. Sequencing used immunoSEQ version 4 in survey mode. Data came from immunoSEQ multiplex PCR; TCRdb stores just in-frame clones and leaves some out. The sample carries tens of thousands of clones, approximately 79% recorded once. Cells were stimulated with overlapping HIV-1 Gag 15-mer peptides. Sorting of responding CD4+ T cells relied on upregulated CD40 ligand together with CD69. Sequenced here: CD4+ T cells sorted from PBMCs after approximately 19-hour stimulation, sampled from a patient who received antiretroviral therapy. These receptors were taken from an adult man with HIV who was CMV-seropositive.

This rearrangement joins TRBV6-5 to TRBJ2-2; D ambiguous. The germline V and J ends were trimmed by 6 bases and 3 bases, with 11 bases remaining between them. The V gene's germline CDR1 is MNHEY and CDR2 SVGAGI. The CDR3 runs 14 residues. The CDR3 coding sequence is TGTGCCAGCAGAATACTGTGGGACACCGGGGAGCTGTTTTTT. Protein: CASRILWDTGELFF.

This clone was detected only once. CDR3 sequence reads: CASSKGGAAGNEQYF. The CDR3 DNA reads TGTGCCAGCAGTAAAGGGGGAGCGGCAGGGAACGAGCAGTACTTC. V and J are TRBV2 and TRBJ2-7; D might be TRBD1 (6 bases). This CDR3 region has 15 residues. V was clipped by 5 bases and J by 5 bases, with 19 bases between them. Germline V CDR1 and CDR2: SNHLY, FYNNEI.

V and J are TRBV6-5 and TRBJ2-3, with unresolved D. This CDR3 has 14 residues. In germline, CDR1 is MNHEY, CDR2 SVGAGI. Between the trimmed V and J ends, which lost 10 bases and 0 bases, there was a span of 14 bases. In DNA form, the CDR3 reads TGTGCCACCACGGACGGACCTAGCACAGATACGCAGTATTTT. Amino acid sequence: CATTDGPSTDTQYF.

In the case of this clone: Other DNA sequences in this sample translate to the same CDR3. The chain's CDR3 is CASSEEGRGRVLFF. DNA for the CDR3: TGTGCCAGCAGTGAAGAGGGCAGGGGGCGCGTACTGTTTTTT. The chain joins TRBV2 to TRBJ1-4, with 8 bases aligning to TRBD1. The ends lost 1 base at V and 13 bases at J; junction bases unmatched: 8. CDR1 is SNHLY, CDR2 FYNNEI, per germline. The CDR3 spans 14 residues.

This clone is a singleton in its sample. J is TRBJ2-2 and V is TRBV5-1, with D possibly TRBD2 on 5 matching bases. Germline V gene data show CDR1 as SGHRS and CDR2 as YFSETQ. V shed 0 bases and J shed 7 bases, with 13 bases lying between them. The CDR3 has 15 residues. The CDR3 loop is CASSLVVVGSGELFF. The CDR3 DNA follows: TGCGCCAGCAGCTTGGTCGTTGTAGGGAGCGGGGAGCTGTTTTTT.

The genes are TRBV25-1 and TRBJ2-7, with D possibly matching TRBD2 (6 bases). The CDR3 contains 14 residues. Trimming removed 4 bases at V and 3 bases at J, with 13 bases between. CDR1 MGHDK and CDR2 SYGVNS come from the germline V gene. CDR3 residues: CASSGTGVYYEQYF. The DNA of the CDR3 is TGTGCCAGCAGTGGGACGGGAGTCTACTACGAGCAGTACTTC.

This chain connects TRBV18 to TRBJ2-1, with 10 bases fitting TRBD2. In germline, CDR1 is KGHSH, CDR2 LQKENI. The V and J ends lost 6 bases and 0 bases, in that order; junction bases with no gene match: 5. There are 16 residues in the CDR3. CDR3 region: CASSSPSGSSYNEQFF. As DNA, the CDR3 is TGTGCCAGCTCGTCCCCTAGCGGGAGCTCCTACAATGAGCAGTTCTTC.

CDR3 nucleotide sequence: TGTGCCAGCAAAAGCGCGGGGGCGGGTAACTATGGCTACACCTTC. As protein: CASKSAGAGNYGYTF. The chain is built from TRBV6-5 and TRBJ1-2; D possibly corresponds to TRBD1 (6 bases). Germline V CDR1 and CDR2: MNHEY, SVGAGI. Deletions cut 7 bases from V and 1 base from J, with 16 bases between. This CDR3 is 15 amino acids long.

The chain has TRBV3-1 (or the pseudogene TRBV3-2) and TRBJ2-7; D is uncertain. Deletions cut 3 bases from V and 0 bases from J, with 3 bases between. The CDR3 consists of 12 residues. Germline values: CDR1 LGHDT, CDR2 YNNKEL (reference sequence). The CDR3, as DNA: TGTGCCAGCAGCCATAGCTCCTACGAGCAGTACTTC. It encodes CASSHSSYEQYF.

This chain connects TRBV25-1 to TRBJ1-1, with TRBD1 matching 7 bases. Germline CDR1 MGHDK, CDR2 SYGVNS. Trimming at V came to 4 bases and at J to 5 bases, leaving 10 bases not matched to a gene. This CDR3 is built from 15 residues. The CDR3 DNA sequence: TGTGCCAGCAGTGGAAAAGGTAGGGGGCGGACTGAAGCTTTCTTT. This translates into CASSGKGRGRTEAFF.

This clone was observed a few times. This chain joins TRBV6-5 and TRBJ2-7; TRBD1 aligns across 8 bases. With V trimmed by 2 bases and J by 2 bases, 5 bases remained unmatched. The CDR3 sequence is 15 residues long. Germline values: CDR1 MNHEY, CDR2 SVGAGI. CDR3 bases: TGTGCCAGCAGTTACGGCTGGGACAGGCCCTACGAGCAGTACTTC. This sequence encodes CASSYGWDRPYEQYF.